What follows are 13 T cell receptor beta chains derived from one specimen sequenced in a study of T cells after yellow fever vaccination. TCRdb ran MiXCR on the 5' RACE reads and lists one entry per CDR3 protein. The sample comprises approximately 250,000 distinct CDR3 sequences, more than 6.5% of which are singletons, and 0.85% to 1.2% rests with the top ten. This specimen was CD4+ T cells sorted from PBMCs, taken on the day of the yellow fever booster vaccination. The receptors here all came from a man aged 30 to 39 who received the YFV17D yellow fever vaccine.

This clonotype was detected ten times or more. The rearrangement links TRBV5-4 to TRBJ2-3; D not resolved. V lost 4 bases to trimming and J lost 6 bases, with 9 bases between them. The germline V gene has CDR1 SGHNT and CDR2 YYREEE (reference sequence). CDR3 length equals 12 residues. The CDR3 loop is CASSLLMDTQYF. Written as DNA, the CDR3 is TGTGCCAGCAGCCTACTCATGGATACGCAGTATTTT.

Many counts were recorded for this clonotype. This sequence joins TRBV12-3 or TRBV12-4 and TRBJ2-7, with D hard to call. The V end was cut by 2 bases, the J end by 4 bases, with 15 bases between. The CDR3 extends over 15 amino acids. This CDR3 is CASSLSRRMSYEQYF. CDR3 DNA sequence: TGTGCCAGCAGTTTATCCCGCCGGATGTCATACGAGCAGTACTTC.

This clonotype was seen ten or more times. The chain carries TRBV15 and TRBJ2-4; the D gene is possibly TRBD1 (6 bases). Germline V gene sequence: CDR1 LNHNV, CDR2 YYDKDF (reference sequence). This CDR3 has 15 amino acids. Trimming stripped 1 base from V and 9 bases from J, with 16 bases between. The CDR3 sequence: CATSRGNRERSIQYF. The DNA for the CDR3 is TGTGCCACCAGCAGAGGAAACAGGGAGAGGTCCATTCAGTACTTC. The full variable domain, in which reference TRBV15 and TRBJ2-4 provide the parts outside the CDR3, is DAMVIQNPRYQVTQFGKPVTLSCSQTLNHNVMYWYQQKSSQAPKLLFHYYDKDFNNEADTPDNFQSRRPNTSFCFLDIRSPGLGDTAMYLCATSRGNRERSIQYFGAGTRLSVL.

This clonotype appeared many times. The rearrangement links TRBV5-1 to TRBJ1-1; no clear D. From germline, CDR1 is SGHRS and CDR2 YFSETQ. Trimming took off 4 bases at V and 0 bases at J, with 7 bases between the two ends. This CDR3 is built from 13 residues. CDR3 loop: CASSPHVNTEAFF. The CDR3 coding sequence is TGCGCCAGCAGCCCCCACGTGAACACTGAAGCTTTCTTT.

This clonotype was counted ten times or more. The chain links TRBV11-2 to TRBJ2-7, with D unclear. This CDR3 contains 13 residues. Germline loops: CDR1 SGHAT, CDR2 FQNNGV. V was clipped by 1 base and J by 4 bases, with 8 bases between them. CDR3 protein: CASSLALGYEQYF. The CDR3 bases are TGTGCCAGCAGCTTAGCGCTGGGATACGAGCAGTACTTC.

This clonotype has at least ten counts. The chain joins TRBV20-1 to TRBJ2-7; unclear D gene. This CDR3 spans 15 amino acids. The V end lost 2 bases, the J end lost 3 bases, and 17 bases lay between the germline ends. Germline V CDR1 and CDR2: DFQATT, SNEGSKA (reference sequence). The CDR3 loop is CSARPGQASRYEQYF. In DNA, the CDR3 is TGCAGTGCTAGACCCGGGCAGGCATCACGCTACGAGCAGTACTTC.

This chain links TRBV6-1 with TRBJ2-3; D gene ambiguous. The CDR3 contains 16 residues. Germline loops: CDR1 MNHNS, CDR2 SASEGT. The germline V and J ends were trimmed by 6 bases and 0 bases, with 16 bases remaining between them. This CDR3 reads CASSREERASTDTQYF. CDR3 nucleotides: TGTGCCAGCAGCCGAGAGGAGAGAGCTAGCACAGATACGCAGTATTTT.

A few counts support this clonotype. V is TRBV29-1 and J is TRBJ2-1; TRBD2 might be the D (5 bases). V was trimmed by 4 bases and J by 8 bases, leaving 18 bases between them. CDR1 is SQVTM and CDR2 is ANQGSEA in the germline V gene. The CDR3 covers 14 residues. The CDR3 DNA sequence: TGCAGCGTTGTTCTGTCGGGAATTCCCCATGAGCAGTTCTTC. It codes for CSVVLSGIPHEQFF.

The chain joins TRBV4-3 to TRBJ2-2; no definite D call. The germline V gene encodes CDR1 LGHNA and CDR2 YSLEER. There are 14 residues in the CDR3. Trimming took 2 bases from V and 2 from J, leaving 6 bases between them. DNA of the CDR3: TGCGCCAGCAGCCAAACGGGTAACACCGGGGAGCTGTTTTTT. Translation gives CASSQTGNTGELFF.

This clonotype turned up a few times. V usage is TRBV24-1 and J usage is TRBJ2-2; 9 nucleotides align to TRBD1. The CDR3 covers 17 residues. Trimming at V came to 4 bases and at J to 6 bases, leaving 11 bases not matched to a gene. Looked up from germline, CDR1 is KGHDR and CDR2 is SFDVKD. In nucleotides, the CDR3 is TGTGCCACCAGTGACGAAGAGGGGACAGGGATCCCCGGGGAGCTGTTTTTT. Encoded protein: CATSDEEGTGIPGELFF.

There are many counts of this clonotype. This chain links TRBV4-3 with TRBJ2-3; D gene ambiguous. This CDR3 comprises 15 residues. V lost 3 bases, J lost 0 bases, and 10 bases lay in between. Looked up from germline, CDR1 is LGHNA and CDR2 is YSLEER. CDR3 in DNA: TGCGCCAGCAGCCAGCGAAAATCTAGCACAGATACGCAGTATTTT. Translation: CASSQRKSSTDTQYF.

This chain connects TRBV20-1 to TRBJ2-7; 8 bases agree with TRBD1. V was pared by 5 bases and J by 2 bases, with 5 bases of the junction left unmatched. Germline CDR1 is DFQATT and CDR2 is SNEGSKA (reference sequence). The length of the CDR3 is 13 residues. CDR3 region: CSAEDRATYEQYF. As DNA, the CDR3 is TGCAGTGCTGAGGACAGGGCCACCTACGAGCAGTACTTC.

The chain uses TRBV7-2 and TRBJ2-5; D is perhaps TRBD1 or TRBD2 (6 bases each). Between the trimmed V and J ends, which lost 10 bases and 5 bases, there was a span of 17 bases. The germline gives CDR1 SGHTA, CDR2 FQGNSA. The CDR3 has 13 residues. DNA of the CDR3: TGTGCCATCGGGGTTAGGGGGGCTGAGACCCAGTACTTC. It is translated as CAIGVRGAETQYF.